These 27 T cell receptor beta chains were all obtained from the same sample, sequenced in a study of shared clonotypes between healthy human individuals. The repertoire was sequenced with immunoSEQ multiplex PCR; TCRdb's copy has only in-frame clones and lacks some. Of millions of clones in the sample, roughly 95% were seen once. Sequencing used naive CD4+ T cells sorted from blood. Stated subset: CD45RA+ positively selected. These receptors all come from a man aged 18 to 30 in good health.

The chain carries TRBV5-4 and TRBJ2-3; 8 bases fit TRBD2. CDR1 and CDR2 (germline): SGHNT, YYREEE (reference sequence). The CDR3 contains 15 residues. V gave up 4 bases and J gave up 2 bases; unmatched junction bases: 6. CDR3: CASSPTSGDTDTQYF. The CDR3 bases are TGTGCCAGCAGCCCTACTAGCGGAGACACAGATACGCAGTATTTT.

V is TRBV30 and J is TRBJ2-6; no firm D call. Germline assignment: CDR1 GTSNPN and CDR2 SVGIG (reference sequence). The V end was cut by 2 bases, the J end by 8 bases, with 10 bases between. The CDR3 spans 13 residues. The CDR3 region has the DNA TGTGCCTGGAGTTTTAATCCCCCCAACGTCCTGACTTTC. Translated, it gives CAWSFNPPNVLTF.

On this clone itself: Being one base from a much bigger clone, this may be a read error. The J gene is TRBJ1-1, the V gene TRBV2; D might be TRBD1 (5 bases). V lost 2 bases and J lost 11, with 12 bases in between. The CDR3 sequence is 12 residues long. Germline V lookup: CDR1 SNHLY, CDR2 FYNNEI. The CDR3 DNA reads TGTGCCAGCAGTGAAACAGGTCTCGCGGCTTTCTTT. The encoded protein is CASSETGLAAFF.

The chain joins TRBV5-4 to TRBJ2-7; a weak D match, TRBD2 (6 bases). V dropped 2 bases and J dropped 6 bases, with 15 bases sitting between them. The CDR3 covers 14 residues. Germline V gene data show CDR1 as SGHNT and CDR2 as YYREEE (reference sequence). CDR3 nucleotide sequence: TGTGCCAGCAGCTTAGTCAGGCAGGGAGGCGAGCAGTACTTC. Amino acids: CASSLVRQGGEQYF. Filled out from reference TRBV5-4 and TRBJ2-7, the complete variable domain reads ETGVTQSPTHLIKTRGQQVTLRCSSQSGHNTVSWYQQALGQGPQFIFQYYREEENGRGNFPPRFSGLQFPNYSSELNVNALELDDSALYLCASSLVRQGGEQYFGPGTRLTVT.

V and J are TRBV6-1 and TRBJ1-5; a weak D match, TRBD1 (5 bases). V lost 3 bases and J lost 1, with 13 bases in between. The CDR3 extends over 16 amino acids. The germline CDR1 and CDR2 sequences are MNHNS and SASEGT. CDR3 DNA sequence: TGTGCCAGCAGTGATCTGGGAGGGGCCAGCAATCAGCCCCAGCATTTT. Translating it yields CASSDLGGASNQPQHF.

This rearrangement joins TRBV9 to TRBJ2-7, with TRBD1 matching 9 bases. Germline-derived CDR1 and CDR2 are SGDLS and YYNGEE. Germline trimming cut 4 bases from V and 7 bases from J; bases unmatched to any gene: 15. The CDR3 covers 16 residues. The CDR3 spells CASSSPPGTGIGEQYF. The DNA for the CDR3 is TGTGCCAGCAGCTCCCCCCCCGGGACAGGGATAGGGGAGCAGTACTTC.

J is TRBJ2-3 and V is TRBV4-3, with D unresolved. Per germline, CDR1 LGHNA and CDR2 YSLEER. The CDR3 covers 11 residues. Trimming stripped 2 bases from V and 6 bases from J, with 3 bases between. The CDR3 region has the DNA TGCGCCAGCAGCCAATCGGATACGCAGTATTTT. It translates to CASSQSDTQYF.

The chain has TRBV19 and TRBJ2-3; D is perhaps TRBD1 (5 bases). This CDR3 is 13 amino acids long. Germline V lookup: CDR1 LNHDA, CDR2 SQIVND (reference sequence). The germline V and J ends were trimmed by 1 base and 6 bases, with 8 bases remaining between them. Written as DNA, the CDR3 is TGTGCCAGTAGTATAGCTGCAGGGGATACGCAGTATTTT. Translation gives CASSIAAGDTQYF.

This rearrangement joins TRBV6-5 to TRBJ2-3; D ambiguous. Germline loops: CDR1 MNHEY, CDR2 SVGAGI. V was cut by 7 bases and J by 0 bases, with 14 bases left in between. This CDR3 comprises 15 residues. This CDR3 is CASMRGATSTDTQYF. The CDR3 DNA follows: TGTGCCAGCATGCGCGGAGCGACTAGCACAGATACGCAGTATTTT.

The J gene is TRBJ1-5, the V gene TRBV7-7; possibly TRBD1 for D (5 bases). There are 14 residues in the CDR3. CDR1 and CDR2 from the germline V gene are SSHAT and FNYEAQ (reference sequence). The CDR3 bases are TGTGGTAGGGACGGGCGATATAGCAATCAGCCCCAGCATTTT. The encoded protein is CGRDGRYSNQPQHF.

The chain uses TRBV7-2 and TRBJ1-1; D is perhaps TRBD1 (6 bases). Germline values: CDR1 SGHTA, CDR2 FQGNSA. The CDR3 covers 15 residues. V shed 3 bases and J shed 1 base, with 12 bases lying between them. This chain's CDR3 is CASSFTGSSNTEAFF. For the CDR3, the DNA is TGTGCCAGCAGCTTTACAGGGTCTTCGAACACTGAAGCTTTCTTT.

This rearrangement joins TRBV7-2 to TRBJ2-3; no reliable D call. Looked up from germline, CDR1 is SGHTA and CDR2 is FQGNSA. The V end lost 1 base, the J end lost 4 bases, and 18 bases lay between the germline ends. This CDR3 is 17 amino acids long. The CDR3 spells CASSLVLFRERSDTQYF. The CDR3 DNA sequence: TGTGCCAGCAGCTTAGTTTTATTCAGAGAACGGTCAGATACGCAGTATTTT. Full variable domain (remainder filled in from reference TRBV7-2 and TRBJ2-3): GAGVSQSPSNKVTEKGKDVELRCDPISGHTALYWYRQSLGQGLEFLIYFQGNSAPDKSGLPSDRFSAERTGGSVSTLTIQRTQQEDSAVYLCASSLVLFRERSDTQYFGPGTRLTVL.

The CDR3 DNA is TGTGCCAGCAGCCAGACACTTTCGGGAGATACGCAGTATTTT. Translated, it gives CASSQTLSGDTQYF. The chain employs TRBV7-9 and TRBJ2-3; unclear D gene. This CDR3 contains 14 residues. Trimming removed 5 bases from V and 5 bases from J, with 14 bases in between. From germline, CDR1 is SEHNR and CDR2 FQNEAQ (reference sequence).

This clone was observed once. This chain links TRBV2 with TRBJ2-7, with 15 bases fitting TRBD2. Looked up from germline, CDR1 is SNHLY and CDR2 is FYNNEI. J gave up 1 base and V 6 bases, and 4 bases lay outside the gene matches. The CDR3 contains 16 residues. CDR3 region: CASRKGTSGGSYEQYF. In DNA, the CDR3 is TGTGCCAGCAGGAAAGGGACTAGCGGGGGGTCCTACGAGCAGTACTTC.

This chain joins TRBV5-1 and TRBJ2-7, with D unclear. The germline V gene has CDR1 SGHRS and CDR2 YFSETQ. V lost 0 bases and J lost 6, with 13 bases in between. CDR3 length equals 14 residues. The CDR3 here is CASSLDVGPGEQYF. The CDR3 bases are TGCGCCAGCAGCTTGGATGTCGGGCCCGGCGAGCAGTACTTC.

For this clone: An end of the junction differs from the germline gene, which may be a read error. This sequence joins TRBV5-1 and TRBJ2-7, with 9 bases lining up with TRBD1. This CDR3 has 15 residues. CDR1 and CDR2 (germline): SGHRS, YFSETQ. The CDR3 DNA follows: TGTGCCAGCAGCTTGGTGACAGGGGGATCCTACGAGCAGTACTTC. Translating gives CASSLVTGGSYEQYF.

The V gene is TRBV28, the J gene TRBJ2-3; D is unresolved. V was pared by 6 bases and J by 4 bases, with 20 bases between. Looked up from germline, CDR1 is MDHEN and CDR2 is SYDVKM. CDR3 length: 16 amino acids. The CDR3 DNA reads TGTGCCAGCAGGCCTGCGGCAGGTAATCAGGCAGATACGCAGTATTTT. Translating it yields CASRPAAGNQADTQYF. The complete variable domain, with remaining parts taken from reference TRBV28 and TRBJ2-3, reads DVKVTQSSRYLVKRTGEKVFLECVQDMDHENMFWYRQDPGLGLRLIYFSYDVKMKEKGDIPEGYSVSREKKERFSLILESASTNQTSMYLCASRPAAGNQADTQYFGPGTRLTVL.

DNA for the CDR3: TGTGCCAGCAGCTCCGGGGCCCCCTACGAGCAGTACTTC. It encodes CASSSGAPYEQYF. V usage is TRBV7-2 and J usage is TRBJ2-7; D is possibly TRBD1 or TRBD2 (5 bases each). Per the germline V gene, CDR1 is SGHTA and CDR2 is FQGNSA. This CDR3 comprises 13 residues. Trimming pared 4 bases from V and 2 bases from J, leaving 9 bases between. The full variable domain, completed using reference TRBV7-2 and TRBJ2-7, is GAGVSQSPSNKVTEKGKDVELRCDPISGHTALYWYRQSLGQGLEFLIYFQGNSAPDKSGLPSDRFSAERTGGSVSTLTIQRTQQEDSAVYLCASSSGAPYEQYFGPGTRLTVT.

CDR3 DNA sequence: TGCGCCAGCAGATACACCGAACAGGGTTTCTACGAGCAGTACTTC. This encodes CASRYTEQGFYEQYF. The genes are TRBV5-1 and TRBJ2-5; tentative D call: TRBD1 (6 bases). TRBJ2-7 matches the DNA end more closely, so the J call is doubtful. The CDR3 consists of 15 residues. Germline lookup yields CDR1 SGHRS and CDR2 YFSETQ.

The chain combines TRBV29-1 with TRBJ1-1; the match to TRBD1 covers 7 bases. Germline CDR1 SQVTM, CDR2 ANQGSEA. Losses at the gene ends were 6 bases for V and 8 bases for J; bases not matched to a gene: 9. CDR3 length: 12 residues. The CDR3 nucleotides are TGCAGCGTCCGGGCAGGGGGTTCAGAAGCTTTCTTT. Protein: CSVRAGGSEAFF. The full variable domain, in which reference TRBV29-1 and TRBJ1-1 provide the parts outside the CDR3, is SAVISQKPSRDICQRGTSLTIQCQVDSQVTMMFWYRQQPGQSLTLIATANQGSEATYESGFVIDKFPISRPNLTFSTLTVSNMSPEDSSIYLCSVRAGGSEAFFGQGTRLTVV.

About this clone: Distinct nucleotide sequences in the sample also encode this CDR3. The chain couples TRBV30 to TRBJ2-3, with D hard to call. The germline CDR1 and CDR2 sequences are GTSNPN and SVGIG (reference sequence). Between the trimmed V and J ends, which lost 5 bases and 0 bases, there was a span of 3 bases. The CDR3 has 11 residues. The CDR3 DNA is TGTGCCTGGGCTAGCACAGATACGCAGTATTTT. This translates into CAWASTDTQYF.

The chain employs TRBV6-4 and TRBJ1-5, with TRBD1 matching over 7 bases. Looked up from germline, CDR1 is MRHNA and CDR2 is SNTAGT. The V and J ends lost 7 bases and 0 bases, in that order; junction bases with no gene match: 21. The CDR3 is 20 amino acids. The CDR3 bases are TGTGCCAGCATGTTGGCCAAGGGGACAGCAAACTCCGATAGCAATCAGCCCCAGCATTTT. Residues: CASMLAKGTANSDSNQPQHF.

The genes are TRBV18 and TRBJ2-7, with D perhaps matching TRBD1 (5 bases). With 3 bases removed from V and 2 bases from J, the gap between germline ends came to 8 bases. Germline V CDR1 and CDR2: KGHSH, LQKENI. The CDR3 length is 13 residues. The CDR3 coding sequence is TGTGCCAGCTCACCCTACAGGACCTACGAGCAGTACTTC. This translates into CASSPYRTYEQYF. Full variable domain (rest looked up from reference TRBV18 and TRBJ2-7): NAGVMQNPRHLVRRRGQEARLRCSPMKGHSHVYWYRQLPEEGLKFMVYLQKENIIDESGMPKERFSAEFPKEGPSILRIQQVVRGDSAAYFCASSPYRTYEQYFGPGTRLTVT.

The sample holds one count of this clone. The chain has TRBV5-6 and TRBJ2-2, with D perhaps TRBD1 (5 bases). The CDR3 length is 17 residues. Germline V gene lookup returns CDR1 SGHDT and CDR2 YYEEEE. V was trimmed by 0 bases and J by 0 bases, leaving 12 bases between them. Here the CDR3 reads CASSLEGRQTNTGELFF. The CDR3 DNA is TGTGCCAGCAGCTTGGAGGGGCGGCAGACGAACACCGGGGAGCTGTTTTTT.

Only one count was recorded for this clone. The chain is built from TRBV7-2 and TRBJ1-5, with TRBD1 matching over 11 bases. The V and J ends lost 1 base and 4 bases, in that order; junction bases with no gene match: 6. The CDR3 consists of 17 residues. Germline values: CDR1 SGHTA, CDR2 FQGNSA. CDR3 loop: CASSLVTGTGGNQPQHF. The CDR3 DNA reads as TGTGCCAGCAGCTTAGTGACCGGGACAGGGGGTAATCAGCCCCAGCATTTT.

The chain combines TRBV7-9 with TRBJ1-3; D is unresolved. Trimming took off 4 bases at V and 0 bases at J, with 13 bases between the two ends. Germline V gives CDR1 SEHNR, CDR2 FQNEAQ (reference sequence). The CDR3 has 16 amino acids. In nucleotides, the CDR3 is TGTGCCAGCAGCTCGGCTGGAGCCGGCTCTGGAAACACCATATATTTT. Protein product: CASSSAGAGSGNTIYF.

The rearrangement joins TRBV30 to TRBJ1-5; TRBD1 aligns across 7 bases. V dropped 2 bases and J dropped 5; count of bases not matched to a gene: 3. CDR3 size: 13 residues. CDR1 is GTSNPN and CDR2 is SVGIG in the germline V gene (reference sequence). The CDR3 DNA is TGTGCCTGGAGTCAAACAGGGGATCAGCCCCAGCATTTT. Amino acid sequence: CAWSQTGDQPQHF.